This T cell receptor beta chain was retrieved from a study of radiotherapy plus CTLA-4 blockade in lung cancer. Broader study findings: Peripheral blood showed expansion of tumor-derived TCR clones after radiotherapy and ipilimumab.

The CDR3 loop spans 14 amino acids. The V and J ends lost 6 bases and 3 bases, in that order; junction bases with no gene match: 5. The germline CDR1 and CDR2 sequences are MNHNS and SASEGT. A remark on this clone: Its antigen is unknown.

Only in-frame clones appear in the TCRdb table, and some are missing; sequencing was by immunoSEQ multiplex PCR. The sample records 50,000 or so clones, 70% to 85% being singletons. The clonotype originates from a human donor with non-small cell lung cancer who had a partial response to radiotherapy plus ipilimumab. The J gene is TRBJ1-3, the V gene TRBV6-1; 7 bases line up with TRBD1. This specimen was peripheral blood, taken from a patient treated with radiotherapy plus ipilimumab. The CDR3 coding sequence is TGTGCCAGCAGCGTCGCAGGGGGTGGAAACACCATATATTTT. Translated, it gives CASSVAGGGNTIYF.